This T cell receptor (beta chain) was identified during a study of cytomegalovirus exposure and HLA in healthy donors. Notes on the study in general: Later analysis suggested links between common viral pathogens and several top significant clusters. Fewer N-insertions than the approximately 610-donor mean were reportedly shown by an Asian-associated ancestry cluster in a later analysis. Later analysis showed TCR association rates varying by HLA locus, highest for DRB1 and lowest for HLA-C.

Note on this clone: Antigen: not known.

Germline V CDR1 and CDR2: SGHAT, FQNNGV. V was shortened by 2 bases and J by 0 bases, with 5 bases between the two germline ends. The length of the CDR3 is 14 residues. The study ran its PCR with 60 Vbeta and 13 Jbeta primers. Sequencing used immunoSEQ multiplex PCR; TCRdb keeps in-frame clones, though not all of them. The sample includes about 100,000 clones, 81% of them seen just once. This chain connects TRBV11-2 to TRBJ1-3; unclear D gene. This TCR derives from a woman in her seventies in good health and CMV-seropositive. Sample: PBMCs. The CDR3 DNA reads as TGTGCCAGCAGCTTAATGAGCTCTGGAAACACCATATATTTT. It encodes CASSLMSSGNTIYF.